A selection of T cell receptor beta chains follows, all from one sample in a study of blood T cells in healthy people across ages. TCRdb independently ran MiXCR on the 5' RACE reads; one entry per CDR3 protein. The table records more than 650,000 distinct CDR3 sequences, about 55% of them present only once. Sequencing used blood. The origin of the receptors is a man older than 75 in good health. Each CDR3 is given with its conserved first and last residue. The D gene is left open where the match is weak. Only part of the rows carry a size: once, few, many, or a class if the clone is expanded.

D gene: NA
clone size: few
J gene: TRBJ2-7
V gene: TRBV11-1
CDR3 DNA: TGTGCCAGCAGCTTCTCCGATACTCTTTCCTACGAGCAGTACTTC
CDR3 protein: CASSFSDTLSYEQYF

D gene: NA
clone size: NA
J gene: TRBJ2-3
V gene: TRBV7-9
CDR3 DNA: TGTGCCAGCAGCTTAGGACCTGGTAACAGATACGCGTATTTT
CDR3 protein: CASSLGPGNRYAYF

D gene: NA
clone size: few
J gene: TRBJ2-3
V gene: TRBV9
CDR3 DNA: TGTGCCAGCAGCGTAGCTTCCTTTATCGGGGATACGCAGTATTTT
CDR3 protein: CASSVASFIGDTQYF

D gene: TRBD1
clone size: NA
J gene: TRBJ2-7
V gene: TRBV6-2/TRBV6-3
CDR3 DNA: TGTGCCAGCAGCCCCGGGACAGCACTGAGCGAGCAGTACTTC
CDR3 protein: CASSPGTALSEQYF

D gene: NA
clone size: NA
J gene: TRBJ2-5
V gene: TRBV6-5
CDR3 DNA: TGTGCCAGCAGTTACTCGGAATTGTCGGTAGGGGAGACCCAGTACTTC
CDR3 protein: CASSYSELSVGETQYF

D gene: TRBD2
clone size: NA
J gene: TRBJ2-5
V gene: TRBV15
CDR3 DNA: TGTGCCACCAGCAGTCTAGGTTGGGGGGGAGGAGAGACCCAGTACTTC
CDR3 protein: CATSSLGWGGGETQYF

D gene: NA
clone size: NA
J gene: TRBJ2-7
V gene: TRBV28
CDR3 DNA: TGTGCCAGCAGTTTAGACAGAAACTACGAGCAGTACTTC
CDR3 protein: CASSLDRNYEQYF

D gene: NA
clone size: few
J gene: TRBJ2-1
V gene: TRBV5-1
CDR3 DNA: TGCGCCAGCAGCTTAAACCGGGCCGAGTTGGATGAGCAGTTCTTC
CDR3 protein: CASSLNRAELDEQFF

D gene: NA
clone size: NA
J gene: TRBJ2-7
V gene: TRBV24-1
CDR3 DNA: TGTGCCACCAGTGATGGCCGGGGACACGAGCAGTACTTC
CDR3 protein: CATSDGRGHEQYF

D gene: NA
clone size: few
J gene: TRBJ2-5
V gene: TRBV29-1
CDR3 DNA: TGCAGCGTTGAGTGGGGGGGCTCCCCCCAAGAGACCCAGTACTTC
CDR3 protein: CSVEWGGSPQETQYF

D gene: TRBD2
clone size: few
J gene: TRBJ2-1
V gene: TRBV20-1
CDR3 DNA: TGCAGTGCTAGGGCTAGCGGGAGTCCTGGTGAGCAGTTCTTC
CDR3 protein: CSARASGSPGEQFF

D gene: TRBD2
clone size: few
J gene: TRBJ2-7
V gene: TRBV2
CDR3 DNA: TGCGCGGCATTGGTGAGCGGGAGGGAGACCTACGAGCAGTACTTC
CDR3 protein: CAALVSGRETYEQYF

D gene: NA
clone size: NA
J gene: TRBJ1-1
V gene: TRBV3-1
CDR3 DNA: TGTGCCAGCAGCCAATCGCCAGGGAGGCCTGAAGCTTTCTTT
CDR3 protein: CASSQSPGRPEAFF